This TCR beta chain emerged from a study of breast tumors, draining lymph nodes, adjacent tissues. This clonotype came up once. Axillary draining lymph nodes of breast cancer patients supplied the node samples. This CDR3 region has 16 residues. J lost 4 bases, V lost 6 bases, and 5 bases had no gene match. Germline CDR1 WSHSY, CDR2 SAAADI. From the multiplex PCR reads, TCRdb called clonotypes with MiXCR, one entry per CDR3 protein. The sample consists of 200,000 or so distinct CDR3 sequences, approximately 33% of them appearing once. This TCR came from a female donor with breast cancer. Some clones in this sample may be carry-over from other donors' samples. The sequenced sample was axillary lymph node tissue. V usage is TRBV10-2 and J usage is TRBJ2-5; the match to TRBD2 covers 16 bases. The DNA for the CDR3 is TGCGCCAGCAGAGGGACTAGCGGGAGGGCTAGAGAGACCCAGTACTTC. It codes for CASRGTSGRARETQYF.